The TCR beta chain under discussion was sequenced for a study of identical twins (dated by TCRdb to between 2015 and 2016). For the wider study: TCR alpha and beta repertoires from monozygotic twins, unrelated adults of various ages and cord blood were deep-sequenced to test whether fetal clonotypes persist. To rule out contamination, replicate twin experiments were performed at different times with different library preparation protocols. Beyond this particular receptor, the publication reports: Because the same donors could not be followed over many years, the conclusions depended on cross-sectional statistical analysis. Zero-insertion analyses could be partly confounded by invariant T cells such as MAIT and iNKT, though diverse VJ usage argued against such confounding for most clonotypes. Compared with coincidental sharing between unrelated individuals, an excess of low generation-probability sequences was observed among out-of-frame TCR alpha sequences shared between twins. Out-of-frame TCR alpha sharing in monozygotic twins was systematically underestimated by recombination models, whereas sharing between unrelated individuals was in agreement with the recombination models. Excess twin sharing in beta out-of-frame sequences was weaker because fewer shared sequences lowered the signal-to-noise ratio. Fewer insertions were carried by abundant cord blood beta clonotypes; a weaker similar trend was observed in young adult naive repertoires, while no such trend was observed in memory repertoires.

Library preparation used 5' RACE. Instrument on record: Illumina HiSeq 2000. Template switching introduced a universal primer binding site; the final cDNA contained a unique molecular identifier, enabling accurate counting of TCR cDNA molecules. Specific primers in the conserved constant-segment region were used to synthesize first-strand cDNA for the TCR alpha and beta chains. To control for contamination, every cDNA library carried two barcodes: a SMART-Mk sample barcode plus Illumina barcodes. TruSeq adapter sequences and Illumina sample barcodes were added in two successive PCR steps. TCR alpha and beta cDNA libraries were sequenced on the Illumina HiSeq platform with custom primers. Per the source publication's procedure: Raw reads were processed with MiGEC to extract unique molecular identifiers, and MiXCR was used to determine CDR3 positions. For each individual, recombination models were inferred using an EM algorithm with the repgenHMM and IGoR tools. The analysis of shared clonotypes was done with the tcR package in R, with sharing normalized by the product of cloneset sizes. To study raw recombination free of thymic and clonal selection effects, out-of-frame nonproductive sequences were analyzed. TCRdb reran the public reads through fastp at Q25 and MiXCR, keeping productive beta chains. When rows share a CDR3 protein, they turn into one entry using the most common DNA and genes. TCRdb, not the authors, supplied the V and J calls. This sample has under 1 million distinct CDR3 sequences in its table, and 9% to 15% of those were observed once. The ten largest clones capture about 1.5% of the sample.

As to this clonotype: Its cognate antigen has yet to be identified. Per-nucleotide qualities are absent, and no much larger clonotype sits a single base away.

The CDR1 and CDR2 encoded by the germline V gene (reference sequence) are LNHNV and YYDKDF. Reading from cysteine to phenylalanine, the CDR3 counts 13 amino acids. Only the CDR3 region is kept as DNA, spanning 39 bases read in frame from base 1. V is pruned by 8 bases and J by 11 bases, leaving 6 bases of the junction without a gene match. Every donor was a healthy Caucasian. Three pairs of female monozygotic twins, all aged about 18 to 30 years, were included in the twin cohort. Peripheral blood mononuclear cells were used as the source from which RNA for TCR libraries was isolated. The same sample was also studied in work on yellow fever vaccine responses in identical twins. The second study reports: The T cell response to vaccination in identical twins was reported by the authors to appear partly convergent and partly personalized. Focusing on identical twins, the study followed the T cell clones that responded to the vaccine, and did so with precision.

Sequences were obtained from PBMCs. In this chain, TRBV15 is recombined with TRBJ1-6; 10 bases in the junction line up with TRBD1. The sequence was collected from a young woman in good health. DNA sequence: TGTGCCACCGGGGACAGGGGATATCCACCCCTCCACTTT. This is translated as CATGDRGYPPLHF.